A few counts support the clone carrying this TCR beta chain. Its antigen remains unidentified. The data derive from a study of CD8 T cells in ankylosing spondylitis. Making the TCR beta libraries involved quantitative 5'-RACE with molecular barcodes. TCRdb processed the 5' RACE reads anew with MiXCR; each CDR3 protein has one entry. Here the sample spans 200,000 to 250,000 distinct CDR3 sequences, roughly 18% being singletons. V was clipped by 8 bases and J by 2 bases; unmatched bases: 11. This CDR3 spans 15 amino acids. Germline V lookup: CDR1 SGHRS, CDR2 YFSETQ. Study observations and caveats: Peripheral blood held disease-linked clones only at relatively low frequency, and these were CD8+. About 8 highly homologous variants made up a TCR beta motif that seemed to typify ankylosing spondylitis blood. The clones that were linked to disease were reported to be significantly enriched in matched synovial fluid samples from ankylosing spondylitis patients.

The sequenced sample consisted of blood, either unsorted or a sorted T cell fraction (not recorded which). V usage is TRBV5-1 and J usage is TRBJ2-3, with 7 bases aligning to TRBD2. This clonotype originated in a male donor with ankylosing spondylitis. The CDR3 bases are TGCGCCAGTGCAGCTCTAGCGGAAAACACAGATACGCAGTATTTT. Amino acid sequence: CASAALAENTDTQYF.